This note documents a single T cell receptor beta chain sequence. Its antigen is currently unknown. Relative to the germline gene, one junction end is altered; a read error may explain this. TCRdb reprocessed the 5' RACE reads with MiXCR, giving one entry per CDR3 protein. The data contain some 120,000 distinct CDR3 sequences, more than 15% of them singletons. The sample is drawn from a study of T-cell memory formation after mild COVID-19. CDR3 length: 15 amino acids. Germline CDR1 and CDR2: MNHEY and SVGEGT. Study-wide findings and caveats: Pre-infection memory carried some responding clones, suggesting that cross-reactive memory joined. Confirmation was lacking for SARS-CoV-2 specificity of second-wave clones that peaked on day 37.

Material: PBMCs or a T cell subset sorted from them (not recorded which). This TCR was recovered from an adult woman who had mild COVID-19 (a few samples of this study predate the infection). Cell type and time point are not known. This rearrangement joins TRBV6-2 or TRBV6-3 to TRBJ2-3; a possible D gene is TRBD1 (7 bases). DNA of the CDR3: TGTGCCACCAGTGCCGGGGGTGCCAGGACAGGCGAGGGGCATTTT. Translated: CATSAGGARTGEGHF.